Listed below are T cell receptor beta chains from one sample, sequenced in a study of blood T cell repertoires in COVID-19. Sequencing used immunoSEQ multiplex PCR; TCRdb keeps in-frame clones, though not all of them. The repertoire has roughly 280,000 clones, 91% of them found once; the top ten carry roughly 2.8%. Sequenced material: PBMCs or T cells enriched from blood (not recorded which). These receptors were obtained from a man in his forties who had been exposed to COVID-19. CDR3s include the opening cysteine and the closing phenylalanine or tryptophan. D genes are given only for firm matches.

CDR3 | D | V
CASSQDEGLAGSDEQFF | TRBD2 | TRBV3-1/TRBV3-2
CASRAGQDTYEQYF | TRBD1 | TRBV6-5
CASSLASLNTIYF | - | TRBV12-3/TRBV12-4
CASSLGGQGSAEQFF | TRBD1 | TRBV5-1
CASSERGRNTEAFF | - | TRBV6-1
CASSIRRGTDTQYF | - | TRBV19
CASSVGQGQETQYF | - | TRBV9
CASYRDKETSNEKLFF | - | TRBV21-1
CAISVSGTGAPLHF | TRBD1 | TRBV10-3
CASSQTRNTYEQYF | - | TRBV6-5
CASSLASPTGQIAEAFF | TRBD1 | TRBV7-6
CASSLRTDTGELFF | - | TRBV7-9
CASSPDSLNTEAFF | - | TRBV5-1
CAWKYKRELAGEQFF | - | TRBV30
CASSPLTSGRDYNEQFF | TRBD2 | TRBV11-2
CASSLNAAEVGYGYTF | - | TRBV5-1
CASSQDRSRVYTQYF | - | TRBV4-1
CASSLGTGGRGYTF | TRBD1 | TRBV28
CASSLPGTGATRRKLFF | TRBD1 | TRBV28
CASSTGGLGLQETQYF | - | TRBV9
CASSSDSEGPQHF | - | TRBV5-4
CASKRRAGAQETQYF | TRBD2 | TRBV14
CAWSVGGGGEKLFF | - | TRBV30
CASSYPRTGDLQETQYF | TRBD1 | TRBV6-2/TRBV6-3
CSVERASGSSTDTQYF | TRBD2 | TRBV29-1
CASSILNTEAFF | - | TRBV19
CASSAPGDSDGYTF | TRBD1 | TRBV9
CASSDRQGVITEAFF | TRBD1 | TRBV6-1
CASSVVEGDADTQYF | - | TRBV9
CASSQEGLAGRTGELFF | TRBD2 | TRBV3-1/TRBV3-2
CASSINRVGTGELFF | - | TRBV7-9
CASSHLDLVNTGELFF | - | TRBV7-3
CASRGQGNQPQHF | TRBD1 | TRBV19
CASSLSGSRELFF | - | TRBV5-5
CASSRGQGAGEKLFF | TRBD1 | TRBV7-9
CATSDLGGQGALETQYF | TRBD1 | TRBV24-1
CASSSQLAGVSDTQYF | TRBD2 | TRBV7-2
CASSQGNRNQPQHF | - | TRBV6-2/TRBV6-3
CASSPGTFKKEIPSGNTIYF | - | TRBV18
CASSQDRGRTQYF | TRBD1 | TRBV28
CASSLEAGHVDTQYF | - | TRBV7-3
CASSAGADPAYEQYF | - | TRBV7-2
CASSLVGAETQYF | - | TRBV7-2
CASSAAGDEKLFF | - | TRBV9
CASSQSGFQETQYF | - | TRBV7-2
CASSLETGGYYGYTF | TRBD1 | TRBV7-9
CASSAYLGGSNTEAFF | - | TRBV2
CASSLKSGGGDYEQYF | TRBD2 | TRBV28
CASSLGVAGRTDTQYF | TRBD2 | TRBV7-3
CASSLGSGLIGSYEQYF | - | TRBV7-6
CASSNPDRSGNTIYF | - | TRBV28
CASQQGVGDEAFF | TRBD1 | TRBV19
CASSFVPDNEQFF | - | TRBV12-3/TRBV12-4
CASSSGQGSNQPQHF | - | TRBV5-1
CASSVTSGRALDTQYF | TRBD2 | TRBV25-1
CASGGSTGYQDTQYF | - | TRBV12-5
CASSTGGAGGDEQYF | TRBD2 | TRBV5-1